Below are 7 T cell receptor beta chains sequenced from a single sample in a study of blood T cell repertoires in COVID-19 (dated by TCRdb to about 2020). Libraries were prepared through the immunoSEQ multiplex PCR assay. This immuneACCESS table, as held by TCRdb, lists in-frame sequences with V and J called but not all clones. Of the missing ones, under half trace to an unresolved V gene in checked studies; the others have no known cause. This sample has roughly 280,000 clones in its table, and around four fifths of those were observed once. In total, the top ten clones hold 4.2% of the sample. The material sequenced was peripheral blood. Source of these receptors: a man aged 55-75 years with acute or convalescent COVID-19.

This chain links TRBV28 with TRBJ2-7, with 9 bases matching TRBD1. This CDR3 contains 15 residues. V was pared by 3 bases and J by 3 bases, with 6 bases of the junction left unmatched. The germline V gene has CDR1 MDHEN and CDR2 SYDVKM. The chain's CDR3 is CASSLSGTGSYEQYF. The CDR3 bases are TGTGCCAGCAGTTTGTCCGGGACAGGGAGCTACGAGCAGTACTTC.

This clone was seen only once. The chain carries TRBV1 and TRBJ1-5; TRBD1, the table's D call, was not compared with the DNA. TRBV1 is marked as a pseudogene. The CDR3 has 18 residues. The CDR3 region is CTSSQQNQKGSGNQPQHF. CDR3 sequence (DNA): TGCACCAGCAGCCAACAAAATCAGAAGGGGTCCGGCAATCAGCCCCAGCATTTT.

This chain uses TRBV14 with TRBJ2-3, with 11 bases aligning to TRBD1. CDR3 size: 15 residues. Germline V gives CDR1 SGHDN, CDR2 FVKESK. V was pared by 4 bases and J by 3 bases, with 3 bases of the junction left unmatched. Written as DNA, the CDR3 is TGTGCCAGCAGCCGGGACAGGGGGTGGACAGATACGCAGTATTTT. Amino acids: CASSRDRGWTDTQYF.

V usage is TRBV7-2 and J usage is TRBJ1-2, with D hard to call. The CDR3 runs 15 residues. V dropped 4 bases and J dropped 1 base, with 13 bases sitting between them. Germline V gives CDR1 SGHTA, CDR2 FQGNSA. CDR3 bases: TGTGCCAGCAGCTCAGACCCGGCGGGTAACTATGGCTACACCTTC. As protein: CASSSDPAGNYGYTF.

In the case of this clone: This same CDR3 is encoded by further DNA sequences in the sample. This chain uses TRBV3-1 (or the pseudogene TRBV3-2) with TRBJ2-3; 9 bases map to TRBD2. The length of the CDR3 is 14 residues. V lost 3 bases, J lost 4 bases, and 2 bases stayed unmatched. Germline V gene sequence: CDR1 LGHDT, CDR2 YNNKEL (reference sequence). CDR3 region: CASSHSSGADTQYF. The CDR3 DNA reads TGTGCCAGCAGCCACTCTAGCGGGGCAGATACGCAGTATTTT.

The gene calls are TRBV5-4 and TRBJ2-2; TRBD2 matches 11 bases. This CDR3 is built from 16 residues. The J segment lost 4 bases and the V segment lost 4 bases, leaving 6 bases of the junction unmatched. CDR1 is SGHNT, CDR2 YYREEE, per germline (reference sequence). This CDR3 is CASSQGLAASTGELFF. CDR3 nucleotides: TGTGCCAGCAGCCAGGGACTAGCGGCATCCACCGGGGAGCTGTTTTTT.

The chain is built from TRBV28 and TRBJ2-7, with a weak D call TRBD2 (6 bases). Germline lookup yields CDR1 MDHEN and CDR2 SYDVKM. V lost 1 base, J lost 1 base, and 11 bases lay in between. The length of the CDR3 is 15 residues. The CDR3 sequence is CASSLLEEGSYEQYF. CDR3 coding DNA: TGTGCCAGCAGTTTATTGGAGGAGGGGTCCTACGAGCAGTACTTC.